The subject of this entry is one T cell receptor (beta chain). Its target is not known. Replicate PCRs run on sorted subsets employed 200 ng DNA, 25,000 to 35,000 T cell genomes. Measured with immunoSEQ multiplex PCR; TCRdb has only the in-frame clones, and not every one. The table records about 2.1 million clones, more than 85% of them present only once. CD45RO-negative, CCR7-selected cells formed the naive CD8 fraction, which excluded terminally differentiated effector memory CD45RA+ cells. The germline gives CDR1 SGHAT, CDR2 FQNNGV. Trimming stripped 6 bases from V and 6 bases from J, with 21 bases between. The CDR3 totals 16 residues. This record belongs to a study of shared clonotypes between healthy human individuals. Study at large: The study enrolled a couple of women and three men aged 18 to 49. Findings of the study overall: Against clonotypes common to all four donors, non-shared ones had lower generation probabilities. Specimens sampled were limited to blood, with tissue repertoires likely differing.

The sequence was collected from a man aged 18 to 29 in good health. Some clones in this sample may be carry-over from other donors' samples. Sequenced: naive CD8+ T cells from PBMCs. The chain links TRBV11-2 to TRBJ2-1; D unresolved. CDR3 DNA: TGTGCCAGCAGACCCGGGCCCCAGGAGTGGGGCAATGAGCAGTTCTTC. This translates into CASRPGPQEWGNEQFF. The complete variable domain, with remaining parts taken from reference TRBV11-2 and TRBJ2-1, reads EAGVAQSPRYKIIEKRQSVAFWCNPISGHATLYWYQQILGQGPKLLIQFQNNGVVDDSQLPKDRFSAERLKGVDSTLKIQPAKLEDSAVYLCASRPGPQEWGNEQFFGPGTRLTVL.